This TCR beta chain was identified during a study of human T cells and chemical hapten exposure. Unique molecular identifiers were linked by the library to individual cDNA molecules. TCRdb redid the calling of the RACE reads with MiXCR, one entry per CDR3 protein. This sample has roughly 120,000 distinct CDR3 sequences, with roughly 13% found just once. Regarding time point: patch test 1, 2 weeks after DPC sensitization. Treatment of the sample: therapeutic diphenylcyclopropenone sensitization with weekly scalp DPC. Per germline, CDR1 MGHRA and CDR2 YSYEKL. V lost 1 base and J 0 bases, leaving 13 bases between the germline ends. The CDR3 covers 16 residues.

The receptor comes from a man aged 18 to 29 with alopecia areata. Some clones in this sample may be carry-over from other donors' samples. Sequencing was performed on whole blood, taken in connection with sensitization to the hapten diphenylcyclopropenone (DPC). The chain couples TRBV4-1 to TRBJ2-7, with D maybe TRBD1 (6 bases). CDR3 nucleotide sequence: TGCGCCAGCAGCCAAGGAATGGACAGTCTCTCCTACGAGCAGTACTTC. Translating it yields CASSQGMDSLSYEQYF.